Listed here is a single T cell receptor beta chain. The antigen is unknown. Pooling was applied to second doses at about 4 or about 12 weeks. This entry belongs to a study of T cell responses to AZD1222 COVID-19 vaccine. Notes on the study in general: Spike-specific TCR breadth and depth went up after people got two AZD1222 doses. It was only after the peak T cell response that any repertoires were sampled.

Method: immunoSEQ multiplex PCR; TCRdb's copy keeps in-frame clones and lacks some. The data show 90,000 to 150,000 clones, 70% to 90% seen once. The source of this sequence is an adult who received the AZD1222 COVID-19 vaccine. Sequenced material: peripheral blood, taken 28 days after the second AZD1222 dose.

CDR3 sequence (DNA): TGCAGCGTCCAAAGGGGTAGGGGCACTGAAGCTTTCTTT. As protein: CSVQRGRGTEAFF. The gene calls are TRBV29-1 and TRBJ1-1; perhaps TRBD1 as D (5 bases). V was clipped by 6 bases and J by 4 bases, with 15 bases between them. The CDR3 consists of 13 residues. Germline lookup yields CDR1 SQVTM and CDR2 ANQGSEA.